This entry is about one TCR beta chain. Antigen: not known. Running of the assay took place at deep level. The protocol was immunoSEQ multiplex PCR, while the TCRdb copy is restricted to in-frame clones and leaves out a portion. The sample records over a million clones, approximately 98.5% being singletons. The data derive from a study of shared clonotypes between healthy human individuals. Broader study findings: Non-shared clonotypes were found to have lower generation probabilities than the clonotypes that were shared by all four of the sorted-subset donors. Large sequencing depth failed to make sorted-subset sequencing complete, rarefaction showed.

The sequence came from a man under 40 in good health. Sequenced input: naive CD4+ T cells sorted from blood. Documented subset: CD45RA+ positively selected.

The CDR3 reads CASSVRRDRGPGANVLTF. CDR3 DNA sequence: TGTGCCAGCAGCGTACGACGGGACAGGGGGCCCGGGGCCAACGTCCTGACTTTC. The rearrangement uses TRBV9 and TRBJ2-6; 12 nucleotides match TRBD1. V dropped 1 base and J dropped 4; count of bases not matched to a gene: 6. Germline CDR1 and CDR2: SGDLS and YYNGEE. The CDR3 length is 18 residues.